This T cell receptor (beta chain) was sequenced in a study of blood T cell repertoires in COVID-19. Original processing notes: Reference gene primer amplification in the assay estimated nucleated cell counts. The assay was immunoSEQ multiplex PCR, and TCRdb's table has in-frame clones only and misses some. For V, J and clone size, that table is used; D and trimming come from the DNA. Among approximately 160,000 clones listed, approximately 85% were seen once. V was cut by 4 bases and J by 1 base, with 9 bases left in between. The CDR3 sequence is 14 residues long. CDR1 is SGHKS, CDR2 YYEKEE, per germline (reference sequence).

The clonotype originates from a man between 60 and 75 years old who had recovered from COVID-19. Sequenced input: peripheral blood. The chain is built from TRBV5-5 and TRBJ1-5; D unclear. The CDR3 reads CASSPAGSNQPQHF. CDR3 in DNA: TGTGCCAGCAGCCCGGCGGGGAGCAATCAGCCCCAGCATTTT.